These 32 T cell receptor beta chains came from one sample sequenced in a study of T cells in Graves' hyperthyroidism and ophthalmopathy. RNA transcripts gave rise to amplified TCR beta CDR3 regions. RT-PCR in the first round (using the HTBI primer set) targeted the TCR CDR3. Via MiXCR, TCRdb re-called the multiplex PCR reads, giving one row per CDR3 protein. The sample holds some 690,000 distinct CDR3 sequences, about 18% seen once. Sequencing was carried out using blood. Source of these receptors: a man between 50 and 59 years old with Graves' hyperthyroidism.

There are many counts of this clonotype. The chain has TRBV10-3 and TRBJ2-2; perhaps TRBD2 as D (6 bases). Germline lookup yields CDR1 ENHRY and CDR2 SYGVKD. The V gene lost 6 bases and the J gene lost 2 bases, with 19 bases spanning the gap. The CDR3 is 17 amino acids. The CDR3 spells CAIRGTSSGINTGELFF. CDR3 coding DNA: TGTGCCATCAGGGGAACTAGCAGCGGCATCAACACCGGGGAGCTGTTTTTT.

This clonotype was observed many times. This chain links TRBV27 with TRBJ2-5; TRBD2 agrees at 12 bases. The CDR3 covers 15 residues. With 4 bases clipped from V and 5 bases from J, the junction kept 5 bases outside the gene matches. Germline V gene data show CDR1 as MNHEY and CDR2 as SMNVEV (reference sequence). CDR3 region: CASSSGLAGSETQYF. The CDR3 DNA reads TGTGCCAGCAGTTCCGGACTAGCGGGATCGGAGACCCAGTACTTC.

This clonotype was counted at least ten times. CDR3 nucleotide sequence: TGTGCCAGCCCAATGCCAGAGGGCCGGGACAGGGATTCCCATTCACCCCTCCACTTT. Its protein is CASPMPEGRDRDSHSPLHF. The chain couples TRBV28 to TRBJ1-6; 9 positions match TRBD1. Per the germline V gene, CDR1 is MDHEN and CDR2 is SYDVKM. Trimming took 8 bases from V and 8 from J; bases not matched to a gene: 22. The CDR3 extends over 19 amino acids.

This clonotype has a count of ten or more. This chain uses TRBV10-3 with TRBJ1-6; tentatively, D is TRBD1 (6 bases). CDR3 length: 14 amino acids. The germline V and J ends were trimmed by 4 bases and 8 bases, with 12 bases remaining between them. CDR1 ENHRY and CDR2 SYGVKD come from the germline V gene. The CDR3 loop is CAISGTGRDSPLHF. CDR3 coding DNA: TGTGCCATCAGTGGAACAGGGCGTGATTCACCCCTCCACTTT.

This clonotype was seen only a few times. V usage is TRBV5-5 and J usage is TRBJ1-1, with TRBD1 identical over 7 bases. V lost 0 bases, J lost 5 bases, and 4 bases stayed unmatched. Germline lookup yields CDR1 SGHKS and CDR2 YYEKEE (reference sequence). The length of the CDR3 is 14 residues. CDR3 sequence: CASSLAGGWTEAFF. DNA for the CDR3: TGTGCCAGCAGCTTGGCAGGGGGTTGGACTGAAGCTTTCTTT.

This clonotype was counted at least ten times. The chain uses TRBV7-9 and TRBJ1-2; D perhaps matches TRBD1 (5 bases). The V end lost 4 bases, the J end lost 4 bases, and 13 bases lay between the germline ends. Per germline, CDR1 SEHNR and CDR2 FQNEAQ (reference sequence). CDR3 length equals 14 residues. The CDR3 coding sequence is TGTGCCAGCAGCTGGGCGGAGGGGTCCTATGGCTACACCTTC. It codes for CASSWAEGSYGYTF. The whole variable domain, remainder taken from reference TRBV7-9 and TRBJ1-2, is DTGVSQNPRHKITKRGQNVTFRCDPISEHNRLYWYRQTLGQGPEFLTYFQNEAQLEKSRLLSDRFSAERPKGSFSTLEIQRTEQGDSAMYLCASSWAEGSYGYTFGSGTRLTVV.

This clonotype was seen more than once but under ten times. The chain employs TRBV24-1 and TRBJ2-1; D may be TRBD2 (6 bases). CDR3 length equals 14 residues. Germline values: CDR1 KGHDR, CDR2 SFDVKD. The ends were cut back, 6 bases at V and 8 bases at J, with 16 bases in the middle. CDR3 in amino acids: CATSPVEGGDEQFF. The CDR3 DNA is TGTGCCACCAGTCCCGTGGAGGGAGGAGATGAGCAGTTCTTC.

For this clonotype: With a much larger clone just one base away, this may be a read error. V and J are TRBV7-8 and TRBJ2-1; D is undetermined. CDR1 is SGHVS and CDR2 is FQNEAQ in the germline V gene. The CDR3 covers 19 residues. CDR3 loop: CASSLSIEADLLSYNERFF. The CDR3 nucleotides are TGTGCCAGCAGCTTATCAATAGAAGCAGACCTACTCTCCTACAATGAGCGGTTCTTC.

The J gene is TRBJ2-3, the V gene TRBV6-2 or TRBV6-3; TRBD2 is a possible D gene (5 bases). The CDR3 is 17 residues long. V lost 0 bases, J lost 0 bases, and 13 bases lay in between. Germline V gene lookup returns CDR1 MNHEY and CDR2 SVGEGT. The CDR3: CASSYSSGGLSTDTQYF. CDR3 coding DNA: TGTGCCAGCAGTTACTCGAGCGGCGGGCTTAGCACAGATACGCAGTATTTT.

Many counts were recorded for this clonotype. This chain connects TRBV28 to TRBJ1-5, with D unresolved. There are 15 residues in the CDR3. Looked up from germline, CDR1 is MDHEN and CDR2 is SYDVKM. V lost 5 bases, J lost 0 bases, and 11 bases lay in between. The CDR3 sequence: CASSLGLFSNQPQHF. CDR3 DNA: TGTGCCAGCAGTCTCGGACTCTTTAGCAATCAGCCCCAGCATTTT.

At least ten counts were recorded for this clonotype. The CDR3 DNA reads as TGTGCCAGCTCACCGAATTTACAGGGGGAAGCTTTCTTT. It translates to CASSPNLQGEAFF. The chain uses TRBV18 and TRBJ1-1, with 7 nucleotides matching TRBD1. The germline V gene encodes CDR1 KGHSH and CDR2 LQKENI. The V gene end was trimmed by 3 bases and the J gene end by 8 bases; junction bases not matched to a gene: 6. CDR3 size: 13 residues. Full variable domain (rest looked up from reference TRBV18 and TRBJ1-1): NAGVMQNPRHLVRRRGQEARLRCSPMKGHSHVYWYRQLPEEGLKFMVYLQKENIIDESGMPKERFSAEFPKEGPSILRIQQVVRGDSAAYFCASSPNLQGEAFFGQGTRLTVV.

The J gene is TRBJ1-6, the V gene TRBV5-6; maybe TRBD1 (5 bases). V was cut by 3 bases and J by 1 base, with 8 bases left in between. The germline gives CDR1 SGHDT, CDR2 YYEEEE. The CDR3 extends over 15 amino acids. The CDR3 loop is CASSWDGSYNSPLHF. CDR3 DNA: TGTGCCAGCAGCTGGGACGGTTCCTATAATTCACCCCTCCACTTT.

The V gene is TRBV27, the J gene TRBJ1-5, with D unclear. V lost 2 bases and J lost 4, with 12 bases in between. There are 15 residues in the CDR3. Germline CDR1 MNHEY, CDR2 SMNVEV (reference sequence). CDR3 residues: CASSLRLEWNQPQHF. For the CDR3, the DNA is TGTGCCAGCAGTTTAAGGTTGGAGTGGAATCAGCCCCAGCATTTT.

This chain connects TRBV6-2 or TRBV6-3 to TRBJ2-1, with a possible D match to TRBD2 (5 bases). V was clipped by 6 bases and J by 2 bases, with 14 bases between them. Germline assignment: CDR1 MNHEY and CDR2 SVGEGT. CDR3 length: 15 residues. CDR3 nucleotides: TGTGCCAGCAGACTAAGCGGATTTACCTACAATGAGCAGTTCTTC. It codes for CASRLSGFTYNEQFF.

This clonotype appeared many times. CDR3 residues: CASSTGTSGRASGETQYF. CDR3 nucleotide sequence: TGTGCCAGCAGTACCGGGACTAGCGGGAGGGCTAGCGGAGAGACCCAGTACTTC. The V gene is TRBV12-3 or TRBV12-4, the J gene TRBJ2-5; 16 bases match TRBD2. J lost 4 bases, V lost 5 bases, and 10 bases had no gene match. The CDR3 consists of 18 residues.

This clonotype has a count of ten or more. The V and J genes are TRBV5-1 and TRBJ1-1; maybe TRBD1 (5 bases). The V end was cut by 4 bases, the J end by 0 bases, with 10 bases between. The CDR3 contains 14 residues. The germline V gene encodes CDR1 SGHRS and CDR2 YFSETQ. Here the CDR3 DNA reads TGCGCCAGCAGCCGACAGCACATGAACACTGAAGCTTTCTTT. Translating it yields CASSRQHMNTEAFF.

This clonotype was observed a handful of times. This chain's CDR3 is CASSPLRFQPQHF. DNA of the CDR3: TGTGCCAGCAGCCCGCTCCGCTTTCAGCCCCAGCATTTT. The chain carries TRBV3-1 and TRBJ1-5, with D unclear. The CDR3 covers 13 residues. Germline lookup yields CDR1 LGHDT and CDR2 YNNKEL (reference sequence). Trimming took off 4 bases at V and 6 bases at J, with 10 bases between the two ends.

V is TRBV9 and J is TRBJ1-1; D remains ambiguous. Germline V lookup: CDR1 SGDLS, CDR2 YYNGEE. The CDR3 has 14 amino acids. V gave up 0 bases and J gave up 1 base, with 7 bases separating them. The CDR3 region has the DNA TGTGCCAGCAGCGTAGCTATGGGGAACACTGAAGCTTTCTTT. This codes for CASSVAMGNTEAFF.

This chain connects TRBV20-1 to TRBJ2-3, with 9 bases identical to TRBD2. Germline CDR1 DFQATT, CDR2 SNEGSKA (reference sequence). The V segment lost 0 bases and the J segment 5 bases; nucleotides outside the gene matches: 3. CDR3 length: 14 residues. The DNA for the CDR3 is TGCAGTGCTAGAGAGGGACTAGCTGGAGATACGCAGTATTTT. Translation: CSAREGLAGDTQYF.

As concerns this clonotype: This may stem from a read error, because a much larger clone lies one nucleotide away. The gene calls are TRBV20-1 and TRBJ2-7; TRBD1 matches at 7 bases. The CDR3 totals 15 residues. Looked up from germline, CDR1 is DFQATT and CDR2 is SNEGSKA (reference sequence). The CDR3 sequence is CSASDPGTVSYGQYF. The CDR3 DNA follows: TGCAGTGCTAGTGACCCCGGGACAGTCTCCTACGGGCAGTACTTC.

The chain combines TRBV13 with TRBJ2-1; TRBD2 aligns across 8 bases. The CDR3 is 14 amino acids. Trimming removed 9 bases from V and 5 bases from J; junction bases left unmatched: 9. Per the germline V gene, CDR1 is PRHDT and CDR2 is FYEKMQ (reference sequence). In DNA form, the CDR3 reads TGTGCCAGTCGTACTAGCGGAATGAACAATGAGCAGTTCTTC. It translates to CASRTSGMNNEQFF.

This clonotype was detected ten times or more. The chain combines TRBV24-1 with TRBJ2-1, with 10 bases lining up with TRBD2. The V segment lost 1 base and the J segment 8 bases; nucleotides outside the gene matches: 7. Germline CDR1 KGHDR, CDR2 SFDVKD. CDR3 length equals 16 residues. The CDR3 sequence: CATSDLSLAGADEQFF. CDR3 nucleotides: TGTGCCACCAGTGATTTAAGCCTAGCGGGAGCGGATGAGCAGTTCTTC.

This clonotype was picked up a small number of times. The chain recombines TRBV7-9 with TRBJ2-1, with 12 bases fitting TRBD2. Per the germline V gene, CDR1 is SEHNR and CDR2 is FQNEAQ (reference sequence). The CDR3 is made up of 15 amino acids. V gave up 5 bases and J gave up 8 bases; unmatched junction bases: 7. Written as DNA, the CDR3 is TGTGCCAGCAGCGAGACTAGCGGGAGCTTCGATGAGCAGTTCTTC. Its translation: CASSETSGSFDEQFF.

This clonotype was counted at least ten times. The chain combines TRBV13 with TRBJ2-7; D is undetermined. From germline, CDR1 is PRHDT and CDR2 FYEKMQ (reference sequence). The CDR3 sequence is 14 residues long. V gave up 3 bases and J gave up 0 bases, with 9 bases separating them. The CDR3 nucleotides read TGTGCCAGCAGCTTGGGAATTAGCTCCTACGAGCAGTACTTC. It translates to CASSLGISSYEQYF.

The chain employs TRBV19 and TRBJ2-2; tentatively, D is TRBD1 (5 bases). Germline CDR1 reads LNHDA; CDR2 reads SQIVND (reference sequence). The CDR3 contains 14 residues. The V end lost 6 bases, the J end lost 3 bases, and 11 bases lay between the germline ends. The CDR3 reads CASSMTVDTGELFF. DNA for the CDR3: TGTGCCAGTAGCATGACAGTGGACACCGGGGAGCTGTTTTTT.

The chain has TRBV7-3 and TRBJ1-6; D unresolved. Looked up from germline, CDR1 is SGHTA and CDR2 is FQGTGA. The CDR3 covers 13 residues. V was shortened by 7 bases and J by 9 bases, with 13 bases between the two germline ends. In nucleotides, the CDR3 is TGTGCCAGCACCGAGGGATATCGTTCACCCCTCCACTTT. The encoded protein is CASTEGYRSPLHF.

V is TRBV6-5 and J is TRBJ1-2; 8 bases align to TRBD1. The germline V gene has CDR1 MNHEY and CDR2 SVGAGI. The junction had 10 bases not matched to a gene; V was cut back by 4 bases and J by 0 bases. CDR3 length: 17 amino acids. The DNA of the CDR3 is TGTGCCAGCAGTTTCAAGACAGGGGCGATAGCTAACTATGGCTACACCTTC. Encoded protein: CASSFKTGAIANYGYTF.

This clonotype was recorded at least ten times. This chain connects TRBV10-3 to TRBJ2-2; maybe TRBD2 (7 bases). Germline loops: CDR1 ENHRY, CDR2 SYGVKD. The CDR3 sequence is 18 residues long. Between the trimmed V and J ends, which lost 7 bases and 1 base, there was a span of 22 bases. CDR3 DNA: TGTGCCATCAAATCGTACAGGGCGGGGAGGGAGAACACCGGGGAGCTGTTTTTT. Translating gives CAIKSYRAGRENTGELFF.

This chain links TRBV20-1 with TRBJ2-3, with D possibly being TRBD2 (6 bases). The CDR3 consists of 13 residues. In germline, CDR1 is DFQATT, CDR2 SNEGSKA (reference sequence). The ends were cut back, 3 bases at V and 6 bases at J, with 13 bases in the middle. As DNA, the CDR3 is TGCAGTGCTAGCCCTAAAGCGGGCGATACGCAGTATTTT. Translating it yields CSASPKAGDTQYF.

The chain links TRBV12-3 or TRBV12-4 to TRBJ2-2, with 12 bases fitting TRBD2. The CDR3 runs to 15 residues. After removal of 7 bases from V and 4 bases from J, the junction contained 4 bases not matched to a gene. The CDR3 sequence: CASTLAGGATGELFF. The CDR3 bases are TGTGCCAGCACCCTAGCGGGAGGGGCCACCGGGGAGCTGTTTTTT.

This chain uses TRBV24-1 with TRBJ2-1, with D perhaps matching TRBD2 (6 bases). Germline loops: CDR1 KGHDR, CDR2 SFDVKD. V dropped 4 bases and J dropped 12 bases, with 18 bases sitting between them. The CDR3 totals 14 residues. CDR3 coding DNA: TGTGCCACCAGTGACCCCTCCCTCCTCGGGGGGCAGTTCTTC. Translated, it gives CATSDPSLLGGQFF.

There are many counts of this clonotype. The V gene is TRBV27, the J gene TRBJ2-7, with D possibly being TRBD2 (6 bases). Trimming took 3 bases from V and 2 from J, leaving 11 bases between them. The CDR3 runs to 14 residues. Germline V CDR1 and CDR2: MNHEY, SMNVEV (reference sequence). CDR3 nucleotides: TGTGCCAGCAGTTTTGTGGGAGGCACCTACGAGCAGTACTTC. This gives the protein CASSFVGGTYEQYF.